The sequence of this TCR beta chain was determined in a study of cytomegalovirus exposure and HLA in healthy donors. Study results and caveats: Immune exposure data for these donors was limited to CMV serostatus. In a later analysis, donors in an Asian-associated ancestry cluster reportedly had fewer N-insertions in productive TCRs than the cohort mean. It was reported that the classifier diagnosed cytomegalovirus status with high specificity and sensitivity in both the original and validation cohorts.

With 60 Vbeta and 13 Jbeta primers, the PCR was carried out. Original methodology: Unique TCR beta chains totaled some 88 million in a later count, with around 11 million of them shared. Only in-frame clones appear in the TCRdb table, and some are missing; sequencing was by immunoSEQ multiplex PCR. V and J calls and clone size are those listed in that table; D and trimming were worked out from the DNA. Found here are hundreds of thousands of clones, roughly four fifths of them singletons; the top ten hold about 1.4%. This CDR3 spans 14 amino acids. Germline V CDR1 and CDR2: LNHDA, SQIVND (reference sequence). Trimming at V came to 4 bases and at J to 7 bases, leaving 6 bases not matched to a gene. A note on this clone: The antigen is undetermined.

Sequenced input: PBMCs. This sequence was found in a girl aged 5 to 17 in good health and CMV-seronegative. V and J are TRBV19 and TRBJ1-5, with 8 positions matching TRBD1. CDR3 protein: CASSTQGGGQPQHF. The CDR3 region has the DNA TGTGCCAGTAGTACACAGGGGGGAGGACAGCCCCAGCATTTT. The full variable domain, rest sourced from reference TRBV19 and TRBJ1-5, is DGGITQSPKYLFRKEGQNVTLSCEQNLNHDAMYWYRQDPGQGLRLIYYSQIVNDFQKGDIAEGYSVSREKKESFPLTVTSAQKNPTAFYLCASSTQGGGQPQHFGDGTRLSIL.